This T cell receptor beta chain is drawn from a study of response to subunit inactivated influenza vaccine. Looked up from germline, CDR1 is MNHNS and CDR2 is SASEGT. The V gene end was trimmed by 5 bases and the J gene end by 0 bases; junction bases not matched to a gene: 9. This CDR3 comprises 16 residues. TCRdb processed the RT-PCR reads anew with MiXCR; each CDR3 protein has one entry. The repertoire has roughly 460,000 distinct CDR3 sequences, about 10% of them found once; the top ten carry approximately 12%. Study-level findings and limits: Each seasonal flu vaccination may recruit only limited new T cells, authors suggested.

On this clonotype itself: Its specificity is not known.

The J gene is TRBJ2-7, the V gene TRBV6-1; 8 bases match TRBD1. Source: PBMCs from blood, taken 35 to 45 days after vaccination. This TCR came from a man over 45 who received an inactivated influenza vaccine. DNA for the CDR3: TGTGCCAGCAGTCGGGACGGGACAGGTTACTCCTACGAGCAGTACTTC. This translates into CASSRDGTGYSYEQYF.